Included here is one T cell receptor beta chain sequence, with context. In this sample, this clonotype turned up a few times. No antigen is known for it. Sequence at one end of the junction differs from germline and may be a read error. This entry belongs to a study of molecular identifiers for immune sequencing clone quantification listed by TCRdb under 2018. In terms of the full investigation: For a replicate experiment, the RNA from either about 20,000 or 100,000 naive CD8 T cells was divided into five aliquots, and four of those aliquots went on to sequencing. This methods study used CD8 T cells to benchmark TCR RNA copy counting and molecular-identifier clustering-based TCR repertoire sequencing (MIDCIRS).

The CDR3 spans 13 residues, from the cysteine through the phenylalanine. Solely the CDR3 DNA is kept, with 39 bases framed from the first base. Naive CD8 T cell libraries were made from roughly 18,000 to 920,000 sorted cells using 10%, 30% or 50% of purified RNA. Naive CD8 T cells were FACS-sorted as CD8+CD4-CCR7+CD45RA+ on a BD FACSAria II into RLT Plus buffer. Ten to eleven TCR copies' worth of Jurkat RNA were spiked into roughly 18,000-1,000,000 naive CD8 T cell samples to test detection sensitivity. CD8 T cells were enriched with RosetteSep CD8+ T Cell Enrichment Cocktail and Ficoll-Paque, followed by ACK red cell lysis. Preparation of the library involved PCR. TCRdb records NextSeq 500 as the sequencer. Preparation of bulk TCR libraries followed a previously described approach, with the TCR primers listed in Table S5. Total RNA was purified with the Qiagen AllPrep DNA/RNA kit. Reads from multiple sequencing runs of the same library were pooled before analysis. The study's processing was this. Reads were retained only if the reads had an exact TCR constant sequence, and the retained reads were trimmed to 150 nt and grouped according to their 12-nt molecular barcodes. Within each barcode group, reads were sub-clustered at a 15% Levenshtein threshold, and quality-weighted consensus sequences were built per RNA molecule. Non-functional sequences were excluded, and lower-count sequences lying one edit away from another sequence were also excluded. Barcode sub-clusters with fewer than 20% of the maximum read count were removed, based on fitting two negative binomial distributions. Starting from the raw public reads, TCRdb applied fastp trimming at Q25, assembled clones with MiXCR and retained in-frame beta chains. Entries that share a CDR3 protein sequence are merged under the most common genes and DNA. TCRdb's processing, not the authors' own work, is the source of the V and J calls. The sample records approximately 630,000 distinct CDR3 sequences, approximately 24% of which are singletons. The biggest ten clones account for 0.78% of the sample.

The full study reports these points: Spiked-in Jurkat TCR RNA equivalent to a single cell was reported to be detectable even among 850,000 to 1,000,000 naive CD8 T cells. When barcode sub-clustering was omitted, TCR diversity was inflated by chimeric consensus sequences, with chimeras reaching as high as 47%. Approximately 3.1 recovered TCR RNA copies per cell were obtained by modeling, versus roughly 9.1 by digital PCR, implying a capture efficiency of about 30%. Highly expanded clone sizes could be underestimated if identical TCR molecules share a barcode. The naive libraries included spiked-in Jurkat TCR RNA (more than nine copies' worth), and this Jurkat TCR RNA is not part of the donor repertoire. Clones above 20 RNA copies held over 97% of molecules in CMV-specific effector cells but under 1% in naive cells.

Sequenced: naive CD8+ T cells from blood, with Jurkat cell RNA spiked in. The cell subset or site label of this sample denotes: FACS-sorted CD8+CD4-CCR7+CD45RA+ naive T cells. The chain is assembled from TRBV5-3 and TRBJ2-7; the D gene is not confidently resolved. TRBV5-3 is marked as an open reading frame, function uncertain. This clonotype was sampled from a human donor in good health. Some libraries in this study had Jurkat cell RNA spiked in. The base sequence is TGTGCCAGCAGCTTCGCGGACGTCTACGAGCAGTACTTC. Translated, it gives CASSFADVYEQYF.